The sequence of this T cell receptor (beta chain) was determined in a study of early T cells in non-severe SARS-CoV-2 infection. Per germline, CDR1 SEHNR and CDR2 FQNEAQ (reference sequence). This CDR3 spans 15 amino acids. Deletions cut 3 bases from V and 1 base from J, with 11 bases between. MiXCR, applied by TCRdb to the 5' RACE reads, yields one record per CDR3 protein. This sample carries about 80,000 distinct CDR3 sequences, 5% of them seen once, and the ten largest clones take under 7.5%. This clonotype has just a few counts. V gene TRBV7-9 combines with J gene TRBJ2-3; tentative D call: TRBD2 (7 bases). Sample: whole blood, taken at baseline. This sequence originates from an adult who was a healthcare worker with PCR-confirmed SARS-CoV-2 infection or an uninfected control (not recorded which). The DNA for the CDR3 is TGTGCCAGCAGCTTGCGGGGGCGCGGCACAGATACGCAGTATTTT. It encodes CASSLRGRGTDTQYF.